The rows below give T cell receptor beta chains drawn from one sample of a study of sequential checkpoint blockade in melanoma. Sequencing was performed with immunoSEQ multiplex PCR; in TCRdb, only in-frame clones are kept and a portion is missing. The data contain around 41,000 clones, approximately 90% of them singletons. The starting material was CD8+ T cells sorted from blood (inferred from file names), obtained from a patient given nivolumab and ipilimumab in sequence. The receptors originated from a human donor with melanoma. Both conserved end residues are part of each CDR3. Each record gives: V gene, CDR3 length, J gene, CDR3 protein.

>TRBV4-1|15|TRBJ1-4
CASSQDGTGGEKLFF
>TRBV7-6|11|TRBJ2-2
CATASGGELFF
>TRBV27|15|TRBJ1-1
CASSLFPLGGTEAFF
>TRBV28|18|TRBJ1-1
CASSLPPPGGPVNTEAFF
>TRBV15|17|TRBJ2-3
CATSRGRARDHTDTQYF
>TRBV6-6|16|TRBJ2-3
CASRGMGLAVHDTQYF
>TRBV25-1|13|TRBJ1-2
CASSVRDRFGYTF
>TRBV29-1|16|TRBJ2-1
CSAVGTTSGISNEQFF
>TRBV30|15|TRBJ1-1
CAWSVGTGWETEAFF
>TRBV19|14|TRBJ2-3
CASSIMFIQDTQYF
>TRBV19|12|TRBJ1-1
CASSISGAEAFF
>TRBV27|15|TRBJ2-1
CASNPGLAGKNEQFF
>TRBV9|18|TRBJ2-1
CASSLRFEAGGPKDEQFF
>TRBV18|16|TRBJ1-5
CASSPPRRNSNQPQHF
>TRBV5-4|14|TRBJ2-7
CASSLRDNSYEQYF
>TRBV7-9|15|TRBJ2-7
CASSLDLAGGFEQYF
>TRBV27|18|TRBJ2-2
CASSLPETGSSNTGELFF
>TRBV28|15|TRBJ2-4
CASSLRGRAGAIQYF
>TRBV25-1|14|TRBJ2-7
CASSGSFSSYEQYF
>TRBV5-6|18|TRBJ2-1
CASSPGLAGARSYNEQFF
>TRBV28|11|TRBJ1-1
CASSLYTEAFF
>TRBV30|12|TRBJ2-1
CAWNPSLVEQFF
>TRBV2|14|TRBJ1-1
CASSEVGGGTEAFF
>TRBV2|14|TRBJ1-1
CASSAGNSYTEAFF
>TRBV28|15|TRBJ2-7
CASSLGAESVDEQYF
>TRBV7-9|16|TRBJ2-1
CASSLGQASSYNEQFF
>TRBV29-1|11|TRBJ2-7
CSVVRGLEQYF
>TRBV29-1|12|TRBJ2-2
CSARVMTGELFF
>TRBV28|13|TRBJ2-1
CASGWTSYNEQFF
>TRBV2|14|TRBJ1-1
CASSEDRGATEAFF
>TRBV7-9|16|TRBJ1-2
CASSLGRDRRDYGYTF
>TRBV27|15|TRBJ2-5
CASSTRTGESGDQYF
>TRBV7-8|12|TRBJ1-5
CASSAENQPQHF
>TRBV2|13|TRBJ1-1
CASGQGRGTEAFF
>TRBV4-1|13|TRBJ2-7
CASSQDTAYEQYF
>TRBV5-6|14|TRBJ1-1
CASSLEHRPLQAFF
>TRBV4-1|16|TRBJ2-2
CASSQDTLAGTGELFF
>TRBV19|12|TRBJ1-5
CASNTGIRPQHF
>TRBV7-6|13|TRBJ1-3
CASSPHSGNTIYF
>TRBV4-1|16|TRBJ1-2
CASSQGTGGRLSGYTF
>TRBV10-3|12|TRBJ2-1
CALKRESGEQFF
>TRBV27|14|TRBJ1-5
CASSLSGLGQPQHF
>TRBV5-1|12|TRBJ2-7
CASTGQSYEQYF
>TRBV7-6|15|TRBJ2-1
CASSLEGLAGWEQFF
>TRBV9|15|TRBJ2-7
CASSVEGQGQDEQYF
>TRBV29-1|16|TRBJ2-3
CSSTGDTDLMPDTQYF
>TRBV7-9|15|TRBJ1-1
CASSLAQGMNTEAFF
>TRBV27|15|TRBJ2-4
CASSRNSVAKNIQYF
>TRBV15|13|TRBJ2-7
CATRTSGSYEQYF
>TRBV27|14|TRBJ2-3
CASGLGAAGDTQYF
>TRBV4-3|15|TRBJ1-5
CASSQDRDSNQPQHF